This T cell receptor (beta chain) was identified in a study of identical twins listed by TCRdb under 2016. As for the study more broadly: TCR alpha and beta repertoires from monozygotic twins, unrelated adults of various ages and cord blood were deep-sequenced to test whether fetal clonotypes persist. To rule out contamination, the twin experiments were replicated at different times with different library preparation protocols. Study-wide conclusions, independent of this receptor: Zero-insertion analyses could be partly confounded by invariant T cells such as MAIT and iNKT, although diverse VJ usage argued against such confounding for most clonotypes. In monozygotic twins, out-of-frame TCR alpha sharing was systematically underestimated by recombination models, although the models agreed with sharing between unrelated individuals. Compared with coincidental sharing between unrelated individuals, out-of-frame TCR alpha sequences shared between twins had an excess of sequences with low generation probability. Because the same donors could not be followed over many years, the conclusions relied on cross-sectional statistical analysis. In beta out-of-frame sequences, excess twin sharing was weaker, because having fewer shared sequences lowered the signal-to-noise ratio. Abundant cord blood beta clonotypes carried fewer insertions; young adult naive repertoires showed a weaker similar trend, while memory repertoires showed none.

Trimming accounts for 4 bases at V and 11 bases at J, while the number of junction bases matched to no gene is 4. The CDR3 covers 12 residues, taking in both the cysteine and the phenylalanine. CDR3 DNA is the only sequence kept; it has 36 bases, read in frame from the first base. Per the germline V gene, SQVTM is the CDR1 and ANQGSEA is the CDR2. This clonotype was picked up a small number of times. Its antigen specificity is not known. No base quality values were provided; no much bigger clone lies one nucleotide off. Every donor was a healthy Caucasian. Three pairs of female monozygotic twins, all aged 18 to 29 years, were included in the twin cohort. Positive isolation kits from Invitrogen were used to isolate the CD4+ and CD8+ T cell populations. Receptors were amplified or captured by 5' RACE. The run used an Illumina HiSeq 2000. Template switching added a universal primer binding site, and the final cDNA carried a unique molecular identifier that allowed TCR cDNA molecules to be counted accurately. Specific primers in the conserved constant-segment region were used to synthesize first-strand cDNA for TCR alpha and beta chains. To control for contamination, every cDNA library carried two barcodes: a SMART-Mk sample barcode plus Illumina barcodes. Two successive PCR steps introduced TruSeq adapter sequences along with Illumina sample barcodes. TCR alpha and beta cDNA libraries were sequenced on the Illumina HiSeq platform with custom primers. Turning to the authors' computational methods: Raw reads were processed with MiGEC to extract unique molecular identifiers, and MiXCR was used to determine CDR3 positions. For each individual, recombination models were inferred using an EM algorithm with the repgenHMM and IGoR tools. Shared clonotype analysis was performed with the tcR package in R, normalizing sharing by the product of cloneset sizes. To study raw recombination free of thymic and clonal selection effects, out-of-frame nonproductive sequences were analyzed. The raw public data were reprocessed by TCRdb itself: fastp quality trimming at Q25, MiXCR clonotype calling, in-frame beta chains only. When rows share a CDR3 protein, they turn into one entry using the most common DNA and genes. The V and J calls were determined by TCRdb, not by the authors. Here the sample has approximately 470,000 distinct CDR3 sequences; approximately 14% occur a single time. The ten biggest clones cover 0.4% to 0.55% of the sample.

This sample also appeared in a second study, on yellow fever vaccine responses in identical twins. The second study also describes: According to the authors, the vaccine-induced T cell response in identical twins seemed to be partly convergent and partly specific to each individual. In identical twins, the study followed T cell clones that responded to the vaccine with precision.

This receptor chain uses TRBV29-1 and TRBJ2-2; 10 junctional bases match TRBD2. The sequence came from a woman aged 18-35 years in good health. Sequenced sample: CD4+ T cells sorted from blood. CDR3 reads: CSVASGSLELFF. The DNA sequence reads TGCAGCGTTGCTAGCGGGAGTCTTGAGCTGTTTTTT.